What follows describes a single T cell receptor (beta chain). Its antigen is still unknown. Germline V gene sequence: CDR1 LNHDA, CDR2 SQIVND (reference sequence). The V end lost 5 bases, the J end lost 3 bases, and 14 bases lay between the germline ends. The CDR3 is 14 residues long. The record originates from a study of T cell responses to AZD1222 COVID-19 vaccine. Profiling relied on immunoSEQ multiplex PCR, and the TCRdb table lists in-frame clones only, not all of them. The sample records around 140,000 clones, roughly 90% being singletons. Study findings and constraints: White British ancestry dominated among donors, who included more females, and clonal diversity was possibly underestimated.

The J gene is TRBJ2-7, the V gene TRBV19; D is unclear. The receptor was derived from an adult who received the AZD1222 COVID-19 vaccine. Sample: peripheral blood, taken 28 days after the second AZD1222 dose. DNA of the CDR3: TGTGCCAGTAGTCCCGATGGCCGGAGCTACGAGCAGTACTTC. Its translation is CASSPDGRSYEQYF.